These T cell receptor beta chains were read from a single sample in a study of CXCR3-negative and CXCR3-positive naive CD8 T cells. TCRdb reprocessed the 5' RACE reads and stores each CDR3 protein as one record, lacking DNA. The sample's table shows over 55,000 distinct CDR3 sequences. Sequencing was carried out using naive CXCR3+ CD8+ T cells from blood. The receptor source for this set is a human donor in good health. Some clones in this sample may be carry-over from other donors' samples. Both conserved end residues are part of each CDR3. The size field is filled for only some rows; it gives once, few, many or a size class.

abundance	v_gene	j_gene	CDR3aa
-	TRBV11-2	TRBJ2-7	CASSLEASRTYEQYF
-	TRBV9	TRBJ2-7	CASSVAGTGSNEQYF
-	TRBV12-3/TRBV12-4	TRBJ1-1	CASSLGQSNTEAFF
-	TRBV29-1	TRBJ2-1	CSVEGLVNDEQFF
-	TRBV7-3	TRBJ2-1	CASSLLQGEQFF
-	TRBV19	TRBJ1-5	CASSINFGTSDNQPQHF
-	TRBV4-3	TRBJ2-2	CASSQVGQDLNTGELFF
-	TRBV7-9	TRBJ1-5	CASSPGTGLQPQHF
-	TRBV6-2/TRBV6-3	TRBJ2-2	CASSYLGHFTGELFF
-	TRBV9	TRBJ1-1	CASSVDVRGVNTEAFF
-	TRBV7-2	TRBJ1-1	CASSSTPGPEAFF
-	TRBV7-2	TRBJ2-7	CASSLGPEQYF
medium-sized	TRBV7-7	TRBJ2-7	CASSLDGLGEQYF
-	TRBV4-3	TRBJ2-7	CASSSDLGIYEQYF
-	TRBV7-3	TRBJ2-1	CASSASGAREQFF
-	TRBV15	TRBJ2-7	CATSAQDGSSYEQYF
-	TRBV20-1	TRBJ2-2	CSARVERGNRELFF
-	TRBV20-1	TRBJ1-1	CSASTGTVTEAFF
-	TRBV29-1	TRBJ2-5	CSGREFGRRETQYF
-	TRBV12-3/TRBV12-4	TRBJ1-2	CASTTGGGTGYTF
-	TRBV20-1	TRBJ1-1	CSARDRLNTEAFF
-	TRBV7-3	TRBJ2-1	CASSPSLAGGLDEQFF
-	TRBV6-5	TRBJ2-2	CASSSSPNTGELFF
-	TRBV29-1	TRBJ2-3	CSVPGPADTQYF
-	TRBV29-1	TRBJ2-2	CSVDGGFPNTGELFF
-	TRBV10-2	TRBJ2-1	CASRELGKSGAYNEQFF
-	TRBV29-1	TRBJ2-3	CSVRGGENTDTQYF
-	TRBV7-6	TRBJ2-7	CASSQTSGGPYEQYF
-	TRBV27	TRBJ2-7	CASSPRTGEPYEQYF
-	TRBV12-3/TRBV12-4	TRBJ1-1	CASSFSRAEAFF
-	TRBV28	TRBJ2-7	CASSLIGQVAYEQYF
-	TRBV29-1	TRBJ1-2	CSVAGTEVGDTF
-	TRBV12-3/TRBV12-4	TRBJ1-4	CASSFTALNEKLFF
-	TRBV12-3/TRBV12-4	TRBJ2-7	CASSHSQVGQPEQYF
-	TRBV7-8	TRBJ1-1	CASSLELRLRAYEAFF